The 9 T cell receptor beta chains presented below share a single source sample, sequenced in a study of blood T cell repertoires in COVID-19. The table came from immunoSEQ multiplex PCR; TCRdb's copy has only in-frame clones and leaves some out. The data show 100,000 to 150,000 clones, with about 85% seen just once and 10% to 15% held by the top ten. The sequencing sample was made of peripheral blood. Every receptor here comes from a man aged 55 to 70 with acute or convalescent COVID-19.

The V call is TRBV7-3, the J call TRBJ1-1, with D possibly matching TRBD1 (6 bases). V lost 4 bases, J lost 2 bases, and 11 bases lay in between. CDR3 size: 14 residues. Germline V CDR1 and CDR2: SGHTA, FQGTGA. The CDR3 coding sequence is TGTGCCAGCAGCTCATCCAGGGGCAACACTGAAGCTTTCTTT. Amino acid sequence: CASSSSRGNTEAFF.

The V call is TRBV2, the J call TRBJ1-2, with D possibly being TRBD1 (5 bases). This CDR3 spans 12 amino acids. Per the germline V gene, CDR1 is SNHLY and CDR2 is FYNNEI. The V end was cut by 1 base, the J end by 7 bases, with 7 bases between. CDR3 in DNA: TGTGCCAGCAGTGAAGAGGGGTCTGGCTACACCTTC. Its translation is CASSEEGSGYTF.

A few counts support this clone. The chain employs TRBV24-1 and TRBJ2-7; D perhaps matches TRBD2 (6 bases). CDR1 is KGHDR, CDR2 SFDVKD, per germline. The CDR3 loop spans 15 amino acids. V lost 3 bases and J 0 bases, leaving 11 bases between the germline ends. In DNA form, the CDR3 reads TGTGCCACCAGTGATCCGCACGGGGGCTCCTACGAGCAGTACTTC. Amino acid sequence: CATSDPHGGSYEQYF.

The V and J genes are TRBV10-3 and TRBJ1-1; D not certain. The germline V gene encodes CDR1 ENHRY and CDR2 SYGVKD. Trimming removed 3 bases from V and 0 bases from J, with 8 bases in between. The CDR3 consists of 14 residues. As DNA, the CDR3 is TGTGCCATCAGTGACGCGCAGGTGAACACTGAAGCTTTCTTT. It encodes CAISDAQVNTEAFF.

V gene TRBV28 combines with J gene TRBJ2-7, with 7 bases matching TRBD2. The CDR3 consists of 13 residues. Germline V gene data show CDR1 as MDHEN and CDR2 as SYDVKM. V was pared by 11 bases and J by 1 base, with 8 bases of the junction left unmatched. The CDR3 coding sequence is TGTGCCGGTGGGAGGGCGGAGTCCTACGAGCAGTACTTC. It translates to CAGGRAESYEQYF.

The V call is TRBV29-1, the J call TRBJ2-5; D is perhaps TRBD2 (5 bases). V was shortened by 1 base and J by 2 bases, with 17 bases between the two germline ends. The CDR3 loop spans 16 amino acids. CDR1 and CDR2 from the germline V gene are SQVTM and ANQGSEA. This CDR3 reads CSVEAYEGGSQETQYF. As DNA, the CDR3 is TGCAGCGTTGAAGCTTACGAAGGAGGATCTCAAGAGACCCAGTACTTC.

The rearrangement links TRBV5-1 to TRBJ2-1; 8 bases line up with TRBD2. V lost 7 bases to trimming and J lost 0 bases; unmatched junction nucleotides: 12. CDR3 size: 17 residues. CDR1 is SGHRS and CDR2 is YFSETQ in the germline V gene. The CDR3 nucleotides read TGCGCCAGCGAGCCGGCGCAGAGCGGGAGCTCCTACAATGAGCAGTTCTTC. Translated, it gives CASEPAQSGSSYNEQFF.

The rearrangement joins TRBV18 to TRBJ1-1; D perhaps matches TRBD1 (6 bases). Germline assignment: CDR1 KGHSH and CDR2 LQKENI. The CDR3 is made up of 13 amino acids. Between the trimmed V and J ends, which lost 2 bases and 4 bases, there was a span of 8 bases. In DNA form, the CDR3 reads TGTGCCAGCTCACCAAAAGGGGGCACTGAAGCTTTCTTT. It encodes CASSPKGGTEAFF.

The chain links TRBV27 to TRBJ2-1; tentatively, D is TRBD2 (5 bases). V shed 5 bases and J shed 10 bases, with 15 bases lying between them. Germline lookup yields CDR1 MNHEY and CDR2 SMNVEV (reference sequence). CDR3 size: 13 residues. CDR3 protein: CASSLGLTGEQFF. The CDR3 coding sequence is TGTGCCAGCAGTCTCGGACTTACCGGGGAGCAGTTCTTC.